This T cell receptor beta chain was sequenced during a study of T cell responses to AZD1222 COVID-19 vaccine. Notes on this clone: Its antigen remains unidentified.

CDR1 is LNHDA and CDR2 is SQIVND in the germline V gene (reference sequence). V was pared by 0 bases and J by 0 bases, with 8 bases of the junction left unmatched. CDR3 length: 18 amino acids. The data were produced by immunoSEQ multiplex PCR, yet TCRdb's version contains in-frame clones alone and is incomplete. The data show 150,000 to 200,000 clones, about 95% seen once. Study results and caveats: Only a handful of AZD1222 recipients, more than 5 in all, had baseline seropositivity. Donors skewed white British and female; clonal diversity was possibly underestimated. Spike-specific TCRs gained breadth and depth after people received two AZD1222 doses.

The sequences come from peripheral blood, collected on day 0 of AZD1222 vaccination. This receptor was identified in an adult in good health. The chain couples TRBV19 to TRBJ1-1, with TRBD1 matching over 9 bases. CDR3 DNA: TGTGCCAGTAGTATAGAGTGGACAGGGGCCTCGATGAACACTGAAGCTTTCTTT. It translates to CASSIEWTGASMNTEAFF.